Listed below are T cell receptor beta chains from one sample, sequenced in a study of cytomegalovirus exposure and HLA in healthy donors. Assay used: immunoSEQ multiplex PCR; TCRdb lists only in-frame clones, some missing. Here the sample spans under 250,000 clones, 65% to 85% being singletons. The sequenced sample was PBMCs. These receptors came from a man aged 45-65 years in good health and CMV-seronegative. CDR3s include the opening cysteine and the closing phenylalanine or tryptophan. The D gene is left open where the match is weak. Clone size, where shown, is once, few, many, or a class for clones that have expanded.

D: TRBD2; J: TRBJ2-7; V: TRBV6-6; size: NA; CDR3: CASTLTSGSYEQYF; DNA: TGTGCCAGCACCTTGACTAGCGGGAGTTACGAGCAGTACTTC
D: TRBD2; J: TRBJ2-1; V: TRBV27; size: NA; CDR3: CASSLFPQRLAGAGDEQFF; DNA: TGTGCCAGCAGTTTATTCCCCCAGAGACTAGCGGGAGCGGGCGATGAGCAGTTCTTC
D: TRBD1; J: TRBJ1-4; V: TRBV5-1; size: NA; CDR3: CASSLETGNEKLFF; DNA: TGCGCCAGCAGCTTGGAGACAGGGAATGAAAAACTGTTTTTT
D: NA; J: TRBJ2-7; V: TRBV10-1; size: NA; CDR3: CASRGEEVQGRRSYEQYF; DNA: TGCGCCAGCAGGGGCGAGGAGGTACAGGGTCGCCGTTCCTACGAGCAGTACTTC
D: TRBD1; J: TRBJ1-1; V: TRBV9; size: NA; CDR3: CASSANRGFSYDAFF; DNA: TGTGCCAGCAGCGCTAACAGGGGCTTTAGTTATGATGCTTTCTTT
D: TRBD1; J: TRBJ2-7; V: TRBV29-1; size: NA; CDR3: CSVRDRRLLGEQYF; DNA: TGCAGCGTTAGGGACAGACGATTGTTGGGCGAGCAGTACTTC
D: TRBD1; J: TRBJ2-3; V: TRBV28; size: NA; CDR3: CASSLLGQGTDTQYF; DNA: TGTGCCAGCAGTTTGTTAGGACAGGGTACAGATACGCAGTATTTT
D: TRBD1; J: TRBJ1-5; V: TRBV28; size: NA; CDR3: CASSLTDRVRNQPQHF; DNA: TGTGCCAGCAGTTTAACCGACAGGGTTCGGAATCAGCCCCAGCATTTT
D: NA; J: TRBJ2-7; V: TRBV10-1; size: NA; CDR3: CASSEPGQRDYEQYF; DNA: TGCGCCAGCAGTGAGCCAGGGCAAAGGGACTACGAGCAGTACTTC
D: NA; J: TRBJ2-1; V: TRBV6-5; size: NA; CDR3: CASSYLGDFNNEQFF; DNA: TGTGCCAGCAGTTACTTGGGGGACTTTAACAATGAGCAGTTCTTC
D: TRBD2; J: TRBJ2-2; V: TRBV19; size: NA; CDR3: CASSILAGNTGELFF; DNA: TGTGCCAGTAGTATCCTAGCGGGGAACACCGGGGAGCTGTTTTTT
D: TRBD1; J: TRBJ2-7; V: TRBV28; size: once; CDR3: CASTHSGQGTYEQYF; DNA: TGTGCCAGCACGCATTCGGGACAGGGGACCTACGAGCAGTACTTC
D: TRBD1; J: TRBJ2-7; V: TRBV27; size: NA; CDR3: CASSWGQGAGEQYF; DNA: TGTGCCAGCAGTTGGGGACAGGGGGCAGGCGAGCAGTACTTC
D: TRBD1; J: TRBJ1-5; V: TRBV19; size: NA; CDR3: CASSIRQGVGQPQHF; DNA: TGTGCCAGTAGTATTCGACAGGGGGTTGGTCAGCCCCAGCATTTT
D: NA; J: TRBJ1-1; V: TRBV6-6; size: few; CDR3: CASSPQEGGTEAFF; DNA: TGTGCCAGCAGTCCCCAGGAAGGGGGCACTGAAGCTTTCTTT
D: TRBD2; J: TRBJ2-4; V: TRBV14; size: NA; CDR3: CASSQALAGDLAKNIQYF; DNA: TGTGCCAGCAGCCAAGCTCTGGCGGGGGACCTAGCCAAAAACATTCAGTACTTC
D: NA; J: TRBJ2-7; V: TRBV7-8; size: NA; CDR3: CASSLEAGRREQYF; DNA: TGTGCCAGCAGCTTAGAGGCAGGGAGGAGGGAGCAGTACTTC
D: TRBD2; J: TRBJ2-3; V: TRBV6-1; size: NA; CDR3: CASSEGPVGLAGKLYF; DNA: TGTGCCAGCAGTGAAGGCCCCGTGGGACTAGCGGGGAAGCTGTATTTT
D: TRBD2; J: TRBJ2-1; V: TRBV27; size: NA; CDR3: CASSKGLAKVGEQFF; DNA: TGTGCCAGCAGTAAGGGACTAGCGAAGGTCGGTGAGCAGTTCTTC
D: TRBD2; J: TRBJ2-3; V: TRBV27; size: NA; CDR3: CASSPRTSGDTDTQYF; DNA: TGTGCCAGCAGTCCTCGGACTAGCGGAGACACAGATACGCAGTATTTT
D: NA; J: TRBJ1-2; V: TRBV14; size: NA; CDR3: CASSHRDTQYYGYTF; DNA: TGTGCCAGCAGCCACCGGGACACCCAATACTATGGCTACACCTTC
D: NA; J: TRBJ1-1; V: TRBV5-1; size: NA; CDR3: CASRLTYLNTEAFF; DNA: TGCGCCAGCAGATTAACCTATTTGAACACTGAAGCTTTCTTT
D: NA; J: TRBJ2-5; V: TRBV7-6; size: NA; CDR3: CASSLRGETQYF; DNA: TGTGCCAGCAGCTTACGAGGGGAGACCCAGTACTTC
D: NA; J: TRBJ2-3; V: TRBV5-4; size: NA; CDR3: CASSFPTGVTDTQYF; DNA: TGTGCCAGCAGCTTCCCAACAGGCGTCACAGATACGCAGTATTTT
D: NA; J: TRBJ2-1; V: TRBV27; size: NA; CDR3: CASGDPGTDEQFF; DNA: TGTGCCAGCGGCGACCCAGGGACTGATGAGCAGTTCTTC
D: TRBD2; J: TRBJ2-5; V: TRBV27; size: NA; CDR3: CASSDTSGSWETQYF; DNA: TGTGCCAGCAGTGATACTAGCGGGAGTTGGGAGACCCAGTACTTC
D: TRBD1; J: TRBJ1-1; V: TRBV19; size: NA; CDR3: CASSRDRGNTEAFF; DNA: TGTGCCAGTAGTCGTGACAGGGGGAACACTGAAGCTTTCTTT
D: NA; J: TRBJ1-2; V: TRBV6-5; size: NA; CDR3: CASSPPGRDKGYTF; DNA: TGTGCCAGCAGTCCTCCGGGCAGGGATAAAGGCTACACCTTC
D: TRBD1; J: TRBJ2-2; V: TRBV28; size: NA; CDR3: CASSTQSGTGVGELFF; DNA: TGTGCCAGCAGTACACAATCCGGGACAGGCGTCGGGGAGCTGTTTTTT
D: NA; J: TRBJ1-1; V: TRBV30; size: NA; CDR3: CAWKEEYTEAFF; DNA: TGTGCCTGGAAGGAGGAGTACACTGAAGCTTTCTTT
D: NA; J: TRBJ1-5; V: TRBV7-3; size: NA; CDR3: CASSRGSNQPQHF; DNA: TGTGCCAGCAGCCGAGGTAGCAATCAGCCCCAGCATTTT
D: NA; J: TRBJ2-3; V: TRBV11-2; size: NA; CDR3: CASSSLKGADTQYF; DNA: TGTGCCAGCAGCTCCCTCAAGGGGGCAGATACGCAGTATTTT
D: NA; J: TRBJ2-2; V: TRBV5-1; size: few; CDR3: CASSLQGTGELFF; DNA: TGCGCCAGCAGCTTACAGGGTACCGGGGAGCTGTTTTTT
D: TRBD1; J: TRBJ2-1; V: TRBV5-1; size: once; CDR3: CASSLGTGGSYNEQFF; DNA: TGCGCCAGCAGCTTGGGTACAGGGGGCTCCTACAATGAGCAGTTCTTC
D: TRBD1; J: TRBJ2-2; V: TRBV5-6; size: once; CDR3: CASRTGTGVRPGELFF; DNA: TGTGCCAGCAGAACCGGGACAGGGGTTCGTCCCGGGGAGCTGTTTTTT
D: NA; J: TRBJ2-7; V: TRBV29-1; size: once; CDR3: CSVVQGWYYEQYF; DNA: TGCAGCGTTGTTCAGGGGTGGTACTACGAGCAGTACTTC
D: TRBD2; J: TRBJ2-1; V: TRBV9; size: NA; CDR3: CASSDLAGSGNEQFF; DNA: TGTGCCAGCAGCGATCTAGCGGGATCGGGCAATGAGCAGTTCTTC
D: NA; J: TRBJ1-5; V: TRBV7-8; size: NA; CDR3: CASSLRGGKDQPQHF; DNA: TGTGCCAGCAGCTTACGAGGAGGTAAAGATCAGCCCCAGCATTTT
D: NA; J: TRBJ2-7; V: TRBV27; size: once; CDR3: CASSSLAEVYEQYF; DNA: TGTGCCAGCAGTTCTTTAGCGGAGGTGTACGAGCAGTACTTC
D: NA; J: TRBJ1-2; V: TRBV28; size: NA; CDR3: CASSSPAQNYGYTF; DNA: TGTGCCAGCAGCTCCCCGGCACAGAACTATGGCTACACCTTC
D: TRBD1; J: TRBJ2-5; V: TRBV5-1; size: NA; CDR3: CASSGGGTGNGETQYF; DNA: TGCGCCAGCAGCGGGGGCGGGACAGGGAATGGGGAGACCCAGTACTTC
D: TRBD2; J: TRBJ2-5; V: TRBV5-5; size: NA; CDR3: CASSATSGPTQYF; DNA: TGTGCCAGCAGCGCGACTAGCGGACCGACCCAGTACTTC
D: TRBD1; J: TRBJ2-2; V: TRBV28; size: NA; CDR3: CASSLIGTGRLFF; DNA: TGTGCCAGCAGTTTAATCGGGACAGGGAGGCTGTTTTTT
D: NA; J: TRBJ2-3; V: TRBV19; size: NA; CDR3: CATRSLGTDTQYF; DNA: TGTGCCACCAGATCTCTAGGCACAGATACGCAGTATTTT
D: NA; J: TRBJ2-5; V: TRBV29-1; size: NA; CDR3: CSAPEGEGETQYF; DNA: TGCAGCGCCCCCGAGGGGGAAGGAGAGACCCAGTACTTC
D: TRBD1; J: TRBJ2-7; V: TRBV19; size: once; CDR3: CASSSRDRGTYEQYF; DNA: TGTGCCAGTAGTTCCCGGGACAGGGGAACCTACGAGCAGTACTTC
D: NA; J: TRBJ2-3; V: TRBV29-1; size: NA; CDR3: CSVDGRGLTDTQYF; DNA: TGCAGCGTTGACGGACGGGGTTTAACAGATACGCAGTATTTT
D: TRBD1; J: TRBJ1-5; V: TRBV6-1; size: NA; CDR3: CASSEAHRGQPQHF; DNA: TGTGCCAGCAGTGAAGCCCACAGGGGCCAGCCCCAGCATTTT
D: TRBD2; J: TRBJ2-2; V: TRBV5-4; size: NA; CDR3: CVSSLAGVHTGELFF; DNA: TGTGTCAGCAGCTTGGCGGGGGTGCACACCGGGGAGCTGTTTTTT
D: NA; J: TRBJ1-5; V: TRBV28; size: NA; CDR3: CASSLGGSNQPQHF; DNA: TGTGCCAGCAGTTTAGGAGGGAGCAATCAGCCCCAGCATTTT
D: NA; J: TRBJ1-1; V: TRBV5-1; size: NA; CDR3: CASSLPLGGTEAFF; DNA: TGCGCCAGCAGCCTACCCCTAGGGGGCACTGAAGCTTTCTTT
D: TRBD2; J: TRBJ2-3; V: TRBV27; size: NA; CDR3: CASSLGTSGSTDTQYF; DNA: TGTGCCAGCAGTTTAGGAACTAGCGGGAGCACAGATACGCAGTATTTT
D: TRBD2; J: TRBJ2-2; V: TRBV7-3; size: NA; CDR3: CASSLYGLAGTNTGELFF; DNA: TGTGCCAGCAGCTTATACGGACTAGCGGGGACGAACACCGGGGAGCTGTTTTTT
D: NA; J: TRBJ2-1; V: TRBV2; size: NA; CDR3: CASRRLPAYNEQFF; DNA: TGTGCCAGCAGAAGACTACCCGCCTACAATGAGCAGTTCTTC
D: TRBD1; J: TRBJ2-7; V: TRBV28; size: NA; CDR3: CASSLSSGTGVSYEQYF; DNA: TGTGCCAGCAGTCTCTCCTCCGGGACAGGGGTTTCCTACGAGCAGTACTTC
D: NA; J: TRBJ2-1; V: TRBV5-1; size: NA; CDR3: CASRTGRVPSYNEQFF; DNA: TGCGCCAGCAGGACTGGCAGGGTTCCCTCCTACAATGAGCAGTTCTTC
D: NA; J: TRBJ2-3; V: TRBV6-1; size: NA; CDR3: CASSRDNLSTDTQYF; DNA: TGTGCCAGCAGCAGGGACAACTTATCGACAGATACGCAGTATTTT
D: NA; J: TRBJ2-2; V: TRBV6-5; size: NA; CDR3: CASRRGSGELFF; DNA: TGTGCCAGCAGGAGGGGGTCCGGGGAGCTGTTTTTT
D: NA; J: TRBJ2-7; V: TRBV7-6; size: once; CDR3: CASSLARAKEYEQYF; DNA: TGTGCCAGCAGCTTAGCGCGCGCGAAAGAGTACGAGCAGTACTTC